This note documents a single T cell receptor beta chain sequence. The CDR3 runs to 13 residues. V lost 2 bases to trimming and J lost 6 bases, with 8 bases between them. Germline values: CDR1 ENHRY, CDR2 SYGVKD. The data were obtained in a study of blood T cell repertoires in COVID-19. The overall study: Sample material is recorded as cDNA or gDNA derived from T cells, B-cell-depleted T cells, or PBMCs.

Under the authors' procedure: Amplification with reference gene primers provided the estimates of nucleated cell counts. The repertoire was sequenced with immunoSEQ multiplex PCR; TCRdb's copy has only in-frame clones and lacks some. For V, J and clone size, that table is used; D and trimming come from the DNA. Of approximately 210,000 clones in the sample, 76% were seen once. Participant reports of clinical history set cohort assignment. The V gene is TRBV10-3, the J gene TRBJ1-5; D unclear. This clonotype originated in a woman aged 45-60 years with acute COVID-19. The sequenced sample consisted of PBMCs or T cells enriched from blood (not recorded which). CDR3 coding DNA: TGTGCCATCAGTGAGGAGGAGTTTCAGCCCCAGCATTTT. The encoded protein is CAISEEEFQPQHF.